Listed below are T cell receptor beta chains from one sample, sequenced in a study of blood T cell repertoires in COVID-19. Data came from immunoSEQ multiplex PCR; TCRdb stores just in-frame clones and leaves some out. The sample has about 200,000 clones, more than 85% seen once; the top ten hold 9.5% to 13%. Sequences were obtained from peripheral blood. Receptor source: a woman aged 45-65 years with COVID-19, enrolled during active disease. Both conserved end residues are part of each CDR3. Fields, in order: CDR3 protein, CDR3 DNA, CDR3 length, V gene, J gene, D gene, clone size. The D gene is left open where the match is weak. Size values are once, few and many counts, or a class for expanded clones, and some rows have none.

CDR3 protein: CASRTGTLNTGELFF
CDR3 DNA: TGTGCCAGCAGGACCGGGACATTAAACACCGGGGAGCTGTTTTTT
CDR3 length: 15
V gene: TRBV27
J gene: TRBJ2-2
D gene: -
clone size: many

CDR3 protein: CATSRDLGEAGGYTF
CDR3 DNA: TGTGCCACCAGCAGAGATCTTGGGGAGGCGGGCGGCTACACCTTC
CDR3 length: 15
V gene: TRBV15
J gene: TRBJ1-2
D gene: -
clone size: -

CDR3 protein: CASSFQGAQPQHF
CDR3 DNA: TGTGCCAGCAGTTTTCAGGGGGCGCAACCCCAGCATTTT
CDR3 length: 13
V gene: TRBV12-3/TRBV12-4
J gene: TRBJ1-5
D gene: TRBD1
clone size: -

CDR3 protein: CASSLIGGGEAFF
CDR3 DNA: TGTGCCAGCAGCTTAATCGGGGGAGGTGAAGCTTTCTTT
CDR3 length: 13
V gene: TRBV7-3
J gene: TRBJ1-1
D gene: -
clone size: -

CDR3 protein: CATSDLSGNQPQHF
CDR3 DNA: TGTGCCACCAGTGACCTTTCAGGAAATCAGCCCCAGCATTTT
CDR3 length: 14
V gene: TRBV24-1
J gene: TRBJ1-5
D gene: -
clone size: -

CDR3 protein: CASIRGTEAFF
CDR3 DNA: TGTGCCAGCATCCGAGGCACTGAAGCTTTCTTT
CDR3 length: 11
V gene: TRBV27
J gene: TRBJ1-1
D gene: -
clone size: -

CDR3 protein: CASSQAAAGALQETQYF
CDR3 DNA: TGTGCCAGCAGCCAGGCGGCGGCGGGGGCTCTCCAAGAGACCCAGTACTTC
CDR3 length: 17
V gene: TRBV6-2/TRBV6-3
J gene: TRBJ2-5
D gene: -
clone size: once

CDR3 protein: CASSPFTSFLNIQYF
CDR3 DNA: TGTGCCAGCAGCCCCTTTACGAGTTTCCTAAACATTCAGTACTTC
CDR3 length: 15
V gene: TRBV5-6
J gene: TRBJ2-4
D gene: -
clone size: -

CDR3 protein: CASSSLLAGGPTDTQYF
CDR3 DNA: TGTGCCAGCAGCTCATTATTAGCGGGGGGGCCCACAGATACGCAGTATTTT
CDR3 length: 17
V gene: TRBV5-6
J gene: TRBJ2-3
D gene: TRBD2
clone size: -

CDR3 protein: CASSQASGTQYF
CDR3 DNA: TGTGCCAGCAGCCAGGCTTCTGGGACCCAGTACTTC
CDR3 length: 12
V gene: TRBV3-1/TRBV3-2
J gene: TRBJ2-5
D gene: -
clone size: -

CDR3 protein: CASRGLMNTEAFF
CDR3 DNA: TGTGCCAGCAGAGGACTTATGAACACTGAAGCTTTCTTT
CDR3 length: 13
V gene: TRBV12-3/TRBV12-4
J gene: TRBJ1-1
D gene: -
clone size: -

CDR3 protein: CASSQRSGLENQPQHF
CDR3 DNA: TGTGCCAGCAGCCAGCGGTCGGGGTTAGAAAATCAGCCCCAGCATTTT
CDR3 length: 16
V gene: TRBV5-5
J gene: TRBJ1-5
D gene: -
clone size: -

CDR3 protein: CASSYSGQGNEQFF
CDR3 DNA: TGTGCCAGCAGTTACTCGGGACAGGGCAATGAGCAGTTCTTC
CDR3 length: 14
V gene: TRBV6-5
J gene: TRBJ2-1
D gene: TRBD1
clone size: -

CDR3 protein: CASNLVGQGYYGYTF
CDR3 DNA: TGTGCCAGCAACCTCGTGGGACAGGGGTACTATGGCTACACCTTC
CDR3 length: 15
V gene: TRBV11-2
J gene: TRBJ1-2
D gene: TRBD1
clone size: -

CDR3 protein: CASSYGLTSGGSSYEQYF
CDR3 DNA: TGTGCCAGCAGTTACGGCCTAACTAGCGGGGGGAGCTCCTACGAGCAGTACTTC
CDR3 length: 18
V gene: TRBV6-2/TRBV6-3
J gene: TRBJ2-7
D gene: TRBD2
clone size: -

CDR3 protein: CASSRFGRGSSTDTQYF
CDR3 DNA: TGTGCCAGCAGCCGATTTGGGAGGGGATCTAGCACAGATACGCAGTATTTT
CDR3 length: 17
V gene: TRBV7-3
J gene: TRBJ2-3
D gene: TRBD2
clone size: -

CDR3 protein: CASSFQAGVNTEAFF
CDR3 DNA: TGCGCCAGCAGCTTCCAAGCGGGGGTGAACACTGAAGCTTTCTTT
CDR3 length: 15
V gene: TRBV5-1
J gene: TRBJ1-1
D gene: -
clone size: -

CDR3 protein: CASSLLGGRSANEQFF
CDR3 DNA: TGTGCCAGCAGCTTATTAGGGGGTCGGAGTGCTAATGAGCAGTTCTTC
CDR3 length: 16
V gene: TRBV7-2
J gene: TRBJ2-1
D gene: -
clone size: -

CDR3 protein: CASSQERLSGANVLTF
CDR3 DNA: TGCGCCAGCAGCCAAGAGCGCCTCTCTGGGGCCAACGTCCTGACTTTC
CDR3 length: 16
V gene: TRBV4-1
J gene: TRBJ2-6
D gene: -
clone size: -

CDR3 protein: CASSRFLQGSGANVLTF
CDR3 DNA: TGTGCCAGTAGTAGATTTTTACAGGGGTCTGGGGCCAACGTCCTGACTTTC
CDR3 length: 17
V gene: TRBV19
J gene: TRBJ2-6
D gene: TRBD1
clone size: -

CDR3 protein: CASSYGQGGTEAFF
CDR3 DNA: TGTGCCAGCAGCTACGGACAGGGTGGTACTGAAGCTTTCTTT
CDR3 length: 14
V gene: TRBV9
J gene: TRBJ1-1
D gene: TRBD1
clone size: -

CDR3 protein: CASSLRFSGVEQYF
CDR3 DNA: TGTGCCAGCAGCCTCCGTTTTTCAGGGGTCGAGCAGTACTTC
CDR3 length: 14
V gene: TRBV7-2
J gene: TRBJ2-7
D gene: -
clone size: -

CDR3 protein: CASRSTPSYNSPLHF
CDR3 DNA: TGTGCCAGCAGATCGACACCCTCCTATAATTCACCCCTCCACTTT
CDR3 length: 15
V gene: TRBV28
J gene: TRBJ1-6
D gene: -
clone size: -

CDR3 protein: CATSRDPPGQGTLNYGYTF
CDR3 DNA: TGTGCCACCAGCAGAGATCCCCCGGGACAGGGGACCCTTAACTATGGCTACACCTTC
CDR3 length: 19
V gene: TRBV15
J gene: TRBJ1-2
D gene: TRBD1
clone size: -

CDR3 protein: CASSTQAVTTEAFF
CDR3 DNA: TGTGCCAGCAGCACACAGGCGGTAACCACTGAAGCTTTCTTT
CDR3 length: 14
V gene: TRBV7-6
J gene: TRBJ1-1
D gene: -
clone size: -

CDR3 protein: CASGFITGDNSNQPQHF
CDR3 DNA: TGTGCTAGTGGTTTTATCACAGGCGACAATAGCAATCAGCCCCAGCATTTT
CDR3 length: 17
V gene: TRBV12-5
J gene: TRBJ1-5
D gene: -
clone size: -

CDR3 protein: CASSVGVPRAEAQYF
CDR3 DNA: TGTGCCAGCAGTGTAGGGGTCCCCCGCGCAGAGGCGCAGTATTTT
CDR3 length: 15
V gene: TRBV2
J gene: TRBJ2-3
D gene: -
clone size: -

CDR3 protein: CASSARRGGHTGELFF
CDR3 DNA: TGTGCCAGCAGCGCCCGGCGCGGGGGCCACACCGGGGAGCTGTTTTTT
CDR3 length: 16
V gene: TRBV7-2
J gene: TRBJ2-2
D gene: -
clone size: few

CDR3 protein: CASSVTGTYGYTF
CDR3 DNA: TGTGCCAGCAGTGTGACAGGGACCTATGGCTACACCTTC
CDR3 length: 13
V gene: TRBV12-3/TRBV12-4
J gene: TRBJ1-2
D gene: TRBD1
clone size: -

CDR3 protein: CASSRRTGTVNEKLFF
CDR3 DNA: TGTGCCAGCAGCAGGCGAACCGGGACTGTTAATGAAAAACTGTTTTTT
CDR3 length: 16
V gene: TRBV7-9
J gene: TRBJ1-4
D gene: -
clone size: few

CDR3 protein: CASSLTGVQPQHF
CDR3 DNA: TGTGCCAGCAGCCTGACAGGGGTTCAGCCCCAGCATTTT
CDR3 length: 13
V gene: TRBV21-1
J gene: TRBJ1-5
D gene: -
clone size: -

CDR3 protein: CASSLTTGGNSPLHF
CDR3 DNA: TGCGCCAGCAGCCTAACGACAGGGGGCAACTCACCCCTCCACTTT
CDR3 length: 15
V gene: TRBV5-1
J gene: TRBJ1-6
D gene: TRBD1
clone size: few

CDR3 protein: CASSPGPTGDTQYF
CDR3 DNA: TGTGCCAGCAGCCCAGGGCCTACAGGGGATACGCAGTATTTT
CDR3 length: 14
V gene: TRBV28
J gene: TRBJ2-3
D gene: -
clone size: -

CDR3 protein: CASSLEGGGVFGSGNTIYF
CDR3 DNA: TGCGCCAGCAGCTTGGAGGGCGGAGGGGTCTTTGGCTCTGGAAACACCATATATTTT
CDR3 length: 19
V gene: TRBV5-1
J gene: TRBJ1-3
D gene: -
clone size: -

CDR3 protein: CASSPDRGNEKLFF
CDR3 DNA: TGTGCCAGCAGCCCTGACAGGGGAAATGAAAAACTGTTTTTT
CDR3 length: 14
V gene: TRBV7-9
J gene: TRBJ1-4
D gene: TRBD1
clone size: -

CDR3 protein: CASSPRGTSGDTQYF
CDR3 DNA: TGTGCCAGCTCACCACGGGGGACTAGCGGAGATACGCAGTATTTT
CDR3 length: 15
V gene: TRBV18
J gene: TRBJ2-3
D gene: TRBD2
clone size: once

CDR3 protein: CASSQGRGTEAFF
CDR3 DNA: TGTGCCAGCAGTCAGGGGAGGGGCACTGAAGCTTTCTTT
CDR3 length: 13
V gene: TRBV6-5
J gene: TRBJ1-1
D gene: -
clone size: -

CDR3 protein: CASRPGLVDTGELFF
CDR3 DNA: TGTGCCAGCAGGCCGGGACTAGTCGACACCGGGGAGCTGTTTTTT
CDR3 length: 15
V gene: TRBV5-5
J gene: TRBJ2-2
D gene: TRBD2
clone size: -

CDR3 protein: CASSFTQGPNQPQHF
CDR3 DNA: TGTGCCAGCAGCTTCACACAGGGACCCAATCAGCCCCAGCATTTT
CDR3 length: 15
V gene: TRBV7-2
J gene: TRBJ1-5
D gene: -
clone size: few

CDR3 protein: CASSLFGPNEKLFF
CDR3 DNA: TGTGCCAGCAGCCTCTTTGGGCCTAATGAAAAACTGTTTTTT
CDR3 length: 14
V gene: TRBV3-1/TRBV3-2
J gene: TRBJ1-4
D gene: -
clone size: once

CDR3 protein: CASAPGPIGGEAFF
CDR3 DNA: TGCGCCAGCGCCCCAGGCCCGATCGGGGGTGAAGCTTTCTTT
CDR3 length: 14
V gene: TRBV5-1
J gene: TRBJ1-1
D gene: -
clone size: -